The sequence of this T cell receptor beta chain was determined in a study of cytomegalovirus exposure and HLA in healthy donors. Study-wide findings and caveats: As was reported, the classifier diagnosed cytomegalovirus status with high specificity and sensitivity. CMV serostatus stood as the only immune exposure information on hand. In a later analysis, most CMV-associated TCR beta chains appeared HLA-restricted. TCR beta V- and J-gene trimming, according to a later analysis, was linked to a missense DCLRE1C variant.

The PCR employed 60 Vbeta primers together with 13 Jbeta primers. Libraries were prepared by immunoSEQ multiplex PCR; TCRdb keeps only in-frame clonotypes and omits some of them. The data show around 170,000 clones, with 65% to 85% seen just once and 2% to 2.5% held by the top ten. Looked up from germline, CDR1 is SGHTA and CDR2 is FQGNSA. This CDR3 has 14 amino acids. V lost 0 bases and J 4 bases, leaving 4 bases between the germline ends. About this clone itself: The antigen remains unidentified.

V usage is TRBV7-2 and J usage is TRBJ1-6; no firm D call. The sequenced sample consisted of PBMCs. The sequence was obtained from a man in his fifties or sixties in good health and CMV-seronegative. In DNA form, the CDR3 reads TGTGCCAGCAGCTTAGCCCTTTATAATTCACCCCTCCACTTT. Translated: CASSLALYNSPLHF.